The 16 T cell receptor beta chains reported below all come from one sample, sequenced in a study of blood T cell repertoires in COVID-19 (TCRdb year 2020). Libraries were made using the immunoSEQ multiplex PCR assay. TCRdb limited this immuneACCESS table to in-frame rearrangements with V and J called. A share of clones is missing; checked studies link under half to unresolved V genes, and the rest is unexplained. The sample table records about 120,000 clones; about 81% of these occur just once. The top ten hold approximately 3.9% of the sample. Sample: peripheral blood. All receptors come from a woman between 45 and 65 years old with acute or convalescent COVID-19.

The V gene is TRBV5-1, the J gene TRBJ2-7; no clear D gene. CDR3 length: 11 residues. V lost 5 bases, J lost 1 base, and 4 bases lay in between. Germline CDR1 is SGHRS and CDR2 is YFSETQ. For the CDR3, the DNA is TGCGCCAGCAGGTCTTCCTACGAGCAGTACTTC. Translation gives CASRSSYEQYF.

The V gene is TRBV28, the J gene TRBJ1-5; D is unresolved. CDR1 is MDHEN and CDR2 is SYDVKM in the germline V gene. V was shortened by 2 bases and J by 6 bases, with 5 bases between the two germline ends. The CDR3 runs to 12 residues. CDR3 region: CASSLLLQPQHF. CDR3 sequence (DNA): TGTGCCAGCAGTTTACTTCTTCAGCCCCAGCATTTT.

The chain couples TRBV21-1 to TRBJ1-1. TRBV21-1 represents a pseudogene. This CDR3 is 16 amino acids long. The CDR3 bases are TGTGCCAGCAGCAAAATTGAATCGGGGAGAAGACCTGAAGCTTTCTTT. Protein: CASSKIESGRRPEAFF.

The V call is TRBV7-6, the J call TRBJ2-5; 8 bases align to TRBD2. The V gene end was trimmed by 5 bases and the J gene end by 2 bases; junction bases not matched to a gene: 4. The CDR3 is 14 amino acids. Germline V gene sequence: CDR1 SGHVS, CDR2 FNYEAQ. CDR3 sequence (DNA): TGTGCCAGCAGCGCAGCGGGGGCTCAAGAGACCCAGTACTTC. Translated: CASSAAGAQETQYF.

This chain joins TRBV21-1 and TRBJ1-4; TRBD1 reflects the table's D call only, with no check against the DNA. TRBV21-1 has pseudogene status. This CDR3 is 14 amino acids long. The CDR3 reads CASSKTHRPDELFF. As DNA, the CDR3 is TGTGCCAGCAGCAAAACCCACAGACCTGATGAACTGTTTTTT.

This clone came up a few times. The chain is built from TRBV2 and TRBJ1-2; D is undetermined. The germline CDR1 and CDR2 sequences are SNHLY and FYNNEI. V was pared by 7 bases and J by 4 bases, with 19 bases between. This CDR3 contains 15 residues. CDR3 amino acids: CASTQRVGLGYGYTF. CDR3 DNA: TGTGCCAGCACCCAGCGGGTAGGGTTGGGCTATGGCTACACCTTC.

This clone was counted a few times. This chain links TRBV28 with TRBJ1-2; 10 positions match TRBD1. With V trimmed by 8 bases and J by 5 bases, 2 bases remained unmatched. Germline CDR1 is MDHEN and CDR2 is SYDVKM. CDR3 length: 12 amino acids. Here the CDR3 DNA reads TGTGCCAGCGCGGACAGGGGGTATGGCTACACCTTC. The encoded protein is CASADRGYGYTF.

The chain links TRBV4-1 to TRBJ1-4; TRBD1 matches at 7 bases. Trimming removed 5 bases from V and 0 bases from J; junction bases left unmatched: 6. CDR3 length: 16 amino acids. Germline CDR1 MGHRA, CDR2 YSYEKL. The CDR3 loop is CASSSRDRATNEKLFF. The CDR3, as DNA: TGCGCCAGCAGCAGCCGGGACAGAGCAACTAATGAAAAACTGTTTTTT.

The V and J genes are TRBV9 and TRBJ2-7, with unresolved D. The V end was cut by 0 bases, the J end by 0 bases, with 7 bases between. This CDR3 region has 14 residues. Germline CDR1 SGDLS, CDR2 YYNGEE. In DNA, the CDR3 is TGTGCCAGCAGCGTAGGACTGAACTCCTACGAGCAGTACTTC. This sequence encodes CASSVGLNSYEQYF. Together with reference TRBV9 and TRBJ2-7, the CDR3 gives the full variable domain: DSGVTQTPKHLITATGQRVTLRCSPRSGDLSVYWYQQSLDQGLQFLIQYYNGEERAKGNILERFSAQQFPDLHSELNLSSLELGDSALYFCASSVGLNSYEQYFGPGTRLTVT.

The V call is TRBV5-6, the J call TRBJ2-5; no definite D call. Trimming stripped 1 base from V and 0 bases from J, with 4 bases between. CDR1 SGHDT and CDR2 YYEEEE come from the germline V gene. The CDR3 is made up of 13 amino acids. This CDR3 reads CASSLYNQETQYF. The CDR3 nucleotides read TGTGCCAGCAGCTTGTATAACCAAGAGACCCAGTACTTC.

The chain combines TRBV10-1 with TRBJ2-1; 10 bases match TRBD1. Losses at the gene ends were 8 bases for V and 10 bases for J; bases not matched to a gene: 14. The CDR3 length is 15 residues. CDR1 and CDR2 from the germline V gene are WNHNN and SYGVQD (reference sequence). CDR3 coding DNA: TGCGCCAGCTCTGCCGGGACAGGGGTTGGTCGAGAGCAGTTCTTC. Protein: CASSAGTGVGREQFF.

CDR3 protein: CASSPNTGQVSYEQYF. CDR3 DNA sequence: TGTGCCAGCTCACCCAATACAGGACAGGTGAGCTACGAGCAGTACTTC. The rearrangement uses TRBV18 and TRBJ2-7; 7 positions agree with TRBD1. CDR3 size: 16 residues. V lost 3 bases to trimming and J lost 3 bases; unmatched junction nucleotides: 11. The germline CDR1 and CDR2 sequences are KGHSH and LQKENI.

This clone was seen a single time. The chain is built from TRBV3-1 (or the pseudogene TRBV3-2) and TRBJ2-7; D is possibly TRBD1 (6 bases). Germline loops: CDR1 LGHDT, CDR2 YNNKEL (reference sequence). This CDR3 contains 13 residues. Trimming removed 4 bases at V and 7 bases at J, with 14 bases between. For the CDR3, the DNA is TGTGCCAGCAGCCCAGGGGTCCGGAGGGAGCAGTACTTC. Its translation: CASSPGVRREQYF.

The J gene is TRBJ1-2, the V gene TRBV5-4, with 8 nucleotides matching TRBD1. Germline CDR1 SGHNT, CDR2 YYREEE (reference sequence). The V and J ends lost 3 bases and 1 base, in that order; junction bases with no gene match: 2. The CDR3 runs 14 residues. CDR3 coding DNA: TGTGCCAGCAGCTCGACAGGGGTTAACTATGGCTACACCTTC. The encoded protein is CASSSTGVNYGYTF.

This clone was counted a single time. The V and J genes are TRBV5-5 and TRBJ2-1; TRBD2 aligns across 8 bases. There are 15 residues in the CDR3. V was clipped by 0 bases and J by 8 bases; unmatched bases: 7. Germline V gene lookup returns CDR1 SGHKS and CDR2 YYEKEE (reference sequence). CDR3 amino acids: CASSLEAGEYYEQFF. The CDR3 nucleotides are TGTGCCAGCAGCTTGGAAGCGGGAGAGTACTATGAGCAGTTCTTC.

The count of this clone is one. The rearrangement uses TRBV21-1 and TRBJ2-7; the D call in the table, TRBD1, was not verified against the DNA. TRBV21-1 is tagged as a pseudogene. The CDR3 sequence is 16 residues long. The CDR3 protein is CASSKGGQGLAGEQYF. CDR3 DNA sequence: TGTGCCAGCAGCAAAGGAGGACAGGGGCTAGCGGGCGAGCAGTACTTC.